This TCR beta chain was found in a study of cytomegalovirus exposure and HLA in healthy donors. Turning to the study itself: Of some 360 genotyped donors, around 84% clustered with self-reported Caucasian donors.

General study findings and limits: Previously analyzed data showed that most TCR beta V segments were productive at a frequency of about 87% or about 30%. Three of the chains that were CMV-associated were confirmed in vitro to be specific for CMV antigens.

The study ran its PCR with 60 Vbeta and 13 Jbeta primers. Method: immunoSEQ multiplex PCR; TCRdb's copy keeps in-frame clones and lacks some. The sample includes around 120,000 clones, roughly 70% seen only once; the top ten take around 3.9%. With respect to this clone: Its target is not known.

The receptor comes from a woman aged 40 to 50 in good health and CMV-seronegative. Input material: PBMCs.

The CDR3 sequence: CSVEGAGNYGYTF. The CDR3 DNA reads as TGCAGCGTTGAAGGAGCAGGGAACTATGGCTACACCTTC. The gene calls are TRBV29-1 and TRBJ1-2; D perhaps matches TRBD1 (5 bases). Germline loops: CDR1 SQVTM, CDR2 ANQGSEA. This CDR3 spans 13 amino acids. Trimming left V 1 base short and J 2 bases short, with 8 bases between.